The next 15 T cell receptor beta chains were all read from a single sample in a study of T cell changes during pregnancy in multiple sclerosis. Clones were read by immunoSEQ multiplex PCR, and TCRdb kept only the in-frame ones, dropping some. The data show about 120,000 clones, with approximately 95% seen just once and 6.2% held by the top ten. The specimen comprised peripheral blood, sampled before pregnancy. The origin of the receptors is a female donor with multiple sclerosis, enrolled in a pregnancy study.

CDR3 amino acids: CASSFGGDQPQHF. CDR3 coding DNA: TGTGCCAGCAGCTTCGGGGGTGATCAGCCCCAGCATTTT. The chain carries TRBV5-6 and TRBJ1-5; a possible D gene is TRBD1 (5 bases). V was trimmed by 2 bases and J by 5 bases, leaving 8 bases between them. Germline V lookup: CDR1 SGHDT, CDR2 YYEEEE. The CDR3 has 13 amino acids.

The chain joins TRBV6-1 to TRBJ1-1; tentative D call: TRBD1 (5 bases). Trimming removed 2 bases at V and 5 bases at J, with 12 bases between. Germline CDR1 MNHNS, CDR2 SASEGT. The CDR3 is made up of 14 amino acids. CDR3 sequence (DNA): TGTGCCAGCAGTGAAAATAGGGGAATTACTGAAGCTTTCTTT. This encodes CASSENRGITEAFF.

The V gene is TRBV2, the J gene TRBJ2-7, with a weak D call TRBD2 (7 bases). The CDR3 covers 12 residues. Looked up from germline, CDR1 is SNHLY and CDR2 is FYNNEI. Between the trimmed V and J ends, which lost 6 bases and 6 bases, there was a span of 12 bases. The CDR3 DNA is TGTGCCAGCAGGAGGGGGGGGAGCGAGCAGTACTTC. Its translation is CASRRGGSEQYF.

The V gene is TRBV7-9, the J gene TRBJ2-3; 8 bases align to TRBD1. J lost 0 bases, V lost 5 bases, and 4 bases had no gene match. CDR3 length: 15 residues. Germline loops: CDR1 SEHNR, CDR2 FQNEAQ (reference sequence). CDR3 DNA: TGTGCCAGCAGCGCGCACAGGGGGAGCACAGATACGCAGTATTTT. It codes for CASSAHRGSTDTQYF.

The CDR3 here is CASSGTGSTDTQYF. CDR3 DNA: TGTGCCAGCAGTGGGACAGGGAGCACAGATACGCAGTATTTT. This chain links TRBV6-4 with TRBJ2-3; 8 nucleotides line up with TRBD1. Germline V gene data show CDR1 as MRHNA and CDR2 as SNTAGT. After removal of 4 bases from V and 0 bases from J, the junction contained 0 bases not matched to a gene. There are 14 residues in the CDR3.

This chain uses TRBV9 with TRBJ2-1; the match to TRBD2 covers 8 bases. CDR3 length: 16 residues. Germline-derived CDR1 and CDR2 are SGDLS and YYNGEE. J lost 6 bases, V lost 0 bases, and 8 bases had no gene match. This chain's CDR3 is CASSVEAGGYSNEQFF. In DNA, the CDR3 is TGTGCCAGCAGCGTAGAGGCGGGAGGTTACTCCAATGAGCAGTTCTTC.

The chain links TRBV7-3 to TRBJ2-7; 7 bases fit TRBD1. CDR1 is SGHTA and CDR2 is FQGTGA in the germline V gene. The trim removed 2 bases at V and 5 bases at J, leaving 6 bases unmatched. There are 14 residues in the CDR3. The CDR3 sequence: CASSLFRDSHEQYF. CDR3 sequence (DNA): TGTGCCAGCAGCTTATTCCGGGACAGCCACGAGCAGTACTTC.

The rearrangement links TRBV9 to TRBJ1-6; possibly TRBD1 for D (6 bases). Between the trimmed V and J ends, which lost 6 bases and 0 bases, there was a span of 10 bases. The CDR3 has 15 residues. Germline values: CDR1 SGDLS, CDR2 YYNGEE. CDR3 amino acids: CASNEDSSYNSPLHF. In DNA, the CDR3 is TGTGCCAGCAACGAGGACAGCTCCTATAATTCACCCCTCCACTTT. The whole variable domain, filled in from reference TRBV9 and TRBJ1-6, reads DSGVTQTPKHLITATGQRVTLRCSPRSGDLSVYWYQQSLDQGLQFLIQYYNGEERAKGNILERFSAQQFPDLHSELNLSSLELGDSALYFCASNEDSSYNSPLHFGNGTRLTVT.

The chain has TRBV27 and TRBJ2-7; D is unresolved. Trimming removed 5 bases at V and 3 bases at J, with 14 bases between. CDR1 MNHEY and CDR2 SMNVEV come from the germline V gene (reference sequence). The CDR3 is 14 amino acids. The CDR3 bases are TGTGCCAGCAGTCCTTACTCCGCTCACTACGAGCAGTACTTC. It codes for CASSPYSAHYEQYF.

The rearrangement joins TRBV30 to TRBJ2-3, with a tentative D call TRBD2 (5 bases). This CDR3 comprises 16 residues. Trimming took 0 bases from V and 0 from J, leaving 13 bases between them. From germline, CDR1 is GTSNPN and CDR2 SVGIG (reference sequence). The CDR3 is CAWSVLSSGSTDTQYF. The DNA for the CDR3 is TGTGCCTGGAGTGTACTTTCCAGCGGTAGCACAGATACGCAGTATTTT.

The chain employs TRBV6-1 and TRBJ1-1; D not certain. V lost 6 bases and J lost 1, with 9 bases in between. The V gene's germline CDR1 is MNHNS and CDR2 SASEGT. The CDR3 length is 13 residues. The CDR3 DNA reads TGTGCCAGCAGGCCTCCACAGAACACTGAAGCTTTCTTT. Amino acid sequence: CASRPPQNTEAFF.

V usage is TRBV10-3 and J usage is TRBJ1-1, with TRBD1 matching 10 bases. The CDR3 sequence is 15 residues long. Germline loops: CDR1 ENHRY, CDR2 SYGVKD. The ends lost 4 bases at V and 1 base at J; junction bases unmatched: 3. This CDR3 reads CAISAGTGANTEAFF. CDR3 coding DNA: TGTGCCATCAGTGCAGGGACAGGGGCGAACACTGAAGCTTTCTTT.

The genes are TRBV2 and TRBJ2-2; tentative D call: TRBD1 (5 bases). The CDR3 totals 14 residues. CDR1 is SNHLY, CDR2 FYNNEI, per germline. V dropped 8 bases and J dropped 4 bases, with 14 bases sitting between them. CDR3 coding DNA: TGTGCCAGCCAGACGGACACTCTCACCGGGGAGCTGTTTTTT. Residues: CASQTDTLTGELFF.

The rearrangement links TRBV6-5 to TRBJ2-3; D gene ambiguous. Trimming shortened V by 6 bases and J by 1 base, and 11 bases separated the two germline ends. CDR3 length: 14 amino acids. In germline, CDR1 is MNHEY, CDR2 SVGAGI. The CDR3 sequence is CASSRNEGTDTQYF. The CDR3 bases are TGTGCCAGCAGCCGAAATGAGGGCACAGATACGCAGTATTTT.

This sequence joins TRBV7-6 and TRBJ2-5, with TRBD2 identical over 8 bases. After removal of 5 bases from V and 5 bases from J, the junction contained 7 bases not matched to a gene. The CDR3 length is 14 residues. The germline gives CDR1 SGHVS, CDR2 FNYEAQ. The CDR3 protein is CASSPLAGRETQYF. The CDR3 region has the DNA TGTGCCAGCAGCCCTTTAGCGGGACGGGAGACCCAGTACTTC.